This T cell receptor (beta chain) is from a study of OX40 agonist ivuxolimab in advanced cancers. Overall study findings and caveats: CD8+ T cells (on average) carried more expanded clones than CD4+ T cells. With doses of 0.1-3.0 mg/kg, partial responders showed among the lowest clonal expansion.

Details on this clone: What it binds is unknown.

V lost 2 bases and J lost 2, with 16 bases in between. Germline V gene lookup returns CDR1 KGHSH and CDR2 LQKENI. This CDR3 spans 16 amino acids. TCRdb's copy holds only in-frame clones and misses some; the assay was immunoSEQ multiplex PCR. The sample lists 57,000 or so clones; about 88% were seen once. This chain links TRBV18 with TRBJ2-7, with no clear D. The sequenced sample was CD4+ or CD8+ T cells sorted from blood, obtained in a trial of the OX40 agonist ivuxolimab. The clonotype originates from an adult with an advanced solid tumor such as melanoma, head and neck, liver or kidney cancer. The chain's CDR3 is CASSPVQPAPTYEQYF. The DNA of the CDR3 is TGTGCCAGCTCACCAGTACAACCAGCGCCCACCTACGAGCAGTACTTC.